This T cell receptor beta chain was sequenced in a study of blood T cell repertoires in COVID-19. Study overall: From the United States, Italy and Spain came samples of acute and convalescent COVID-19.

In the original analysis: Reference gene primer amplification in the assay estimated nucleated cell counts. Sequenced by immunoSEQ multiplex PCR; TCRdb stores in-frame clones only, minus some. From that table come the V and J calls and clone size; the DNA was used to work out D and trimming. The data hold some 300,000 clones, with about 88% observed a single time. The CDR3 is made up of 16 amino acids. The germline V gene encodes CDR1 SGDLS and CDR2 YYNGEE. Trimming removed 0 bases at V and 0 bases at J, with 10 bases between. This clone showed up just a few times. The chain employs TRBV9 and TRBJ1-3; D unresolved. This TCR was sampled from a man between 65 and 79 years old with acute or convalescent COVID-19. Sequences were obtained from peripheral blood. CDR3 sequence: CASSVAVGLSGNTIYF. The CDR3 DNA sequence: TGTGCCAGCAGCGTAGCGGTGGGCCTCTCTGGAAACACCATATATTTT. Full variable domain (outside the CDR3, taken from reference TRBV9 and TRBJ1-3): DSGVTQTPKHLITATGQRVTLRCSPRSGDLSVYWYQQSLDQGLQFLIQYYNGEERAKGNILERFSAQQFPDLHSELNLSSLELGDSALYFCASSVAVGLSGNTIYFGEGSWLTVV.